Listed below are T cell receptor beta chains from one sample, sequenced in a study of T cell responses to AZD1222 COVID-19 vaccine. Using immunoSEQ multiplex PCR, the repertoire was profiled, and TCRdb retains in-frame clones only, with some absent. The table lists 150,000 or so clones, about 90% of them singletons. The material sequenced was peripheral blood, taken on day 0 of AZD1222 vaccination. Source of these receptors: an adult in good health. Both conserved end residues are trimmed from each CDR3. A D gene is named only where the DNA matches it firmly.

v_call	j_call	d_call	cdr3_aa
TRBV3-1/TRBV3-2	TRBJ2-2	TRBD2	ASSMRGLAGGSGELF
TRBV27	TRBJ2-7	-	ASSSTASYEQY
TRBV11-3	TRBJ1-5	-	ASSLIGPGASNQPQH
TRBV6-2/TRBV6-3	TRBJ1-5	-	ASSRGGQWNQPQH
TRBV4-2	TRBJ1-1	-	ASSQDNRPGAF
TRBV7-8	TRBJ1-2	-	ASSARIGGNGYT
TRBV7-2	TRBJ2-7	-	ASSQRYEQY
TRBV3-1/TRBV3-2	TRBJ1-5	-	ASSHKIIGSRGDNQPQH
TRBV7-2	TRBJ2-5	-	ASRPDGTETQY
TRBV21-1	TRBJ2-1	-	ASSRRGPPRGSEQF
TRBV27	TRBJ2-3	-	ASGGYGADTQY
TRBV4-3	TRBJ2-3	TRBD1	ASSQQGAPSTDTQY
TRBV30	TRBJ2-7	-	AWSPPRGAYEQY
TRBV18	TRBJ1-5	TRBD1	ASSRETGSRNQPQH
TRBV11-3	TRBJ2-3	-	ASSQGGRGRTDTQY
TRBV7-2	TRBJ1-6	TRBD1	ASSMVRGTVSYNSPLH
TRBV6-6	TRBJ2-2	-	ASSKTDPATGELF
TRBV6-5	TRBJ1-1	-	ASSTGPRTEAF
TRBV11-1	TRBJ2-7	TRBD2	ASSLAQVAGGYEQY
TRBV7-9	TRBJ2-4	TRBD1	ASSLGDRAKNIQY
TRBV10-3	TRBJ2-7	-	ATNYGQDSYEQY
TRBV5-1	TRBJ1-6	-	ASSSPDGYNSPLH
TRBV12-5	TRBJ1-5	-	ASGSGNQPQH
TRBV30	TRBJ2-2	-	AWSWQASGELF
TRBV7-9	TRBJ2-3	-	ASSLEWVGDTQY
TRBV7-9	TRBJ2-1	-	ASSFSQGYEQF
TRBV9	TRBJ2-2	TRBD2	ASSVAVGGITGELF
TRBV5-4	TRBJ1-4	TRBD1	ASSSKRTGSNEKLF
TRBV5-1	TRBJ2-3	-	ASSLAGILTDTQY
TRBV5-1	TRBJ1-2	-	ASSLGGADGYT
TRBV2	TRBJ1-1	-	ASSERTRGGTEAF
TRBV5-1	TRBJ1-6	-	ASSSDSSYNSPLH
TRBV7-3	TRBJ1-1	-	ASSLTEDTSNTEAF
TRBV11-2	TRBJ2-1	-	ASSLDLKGVRGERNNEQF
TRBV5-8	TRBJ2-7	TRBD1	ASSNWPMGQIVYEQY
TRBV5-4	TRBJ2-7	TRBD2	ASSSRTSPYEQY
TRBV7-8	TRBJ2-5	TRBD2	ASSSRSLAGGQETQY
TRBV7-2	TRBJ2-1	-	ASSLNGQPYNEQF
TRBV19	TRBJ1-1	-	ASSIQDNTEAF
TRBV29-1	TRBJ2-7	-	SVVTGLYEQY
TRBV28	TRBJ2-7	TRBD1	ASSTPGQGDYEQY
TRBV5-4	TRBJ2-3	-	ASSSYTDTQY
TRBV3-1/TRBV3-2	TRBJ2-7	-	ASSARGRRYEQY
TRBV6-6	TRBJ1-1	TRBD1	ASRDREAF
TRBV7-2	TRBJ2-7	-	ASSIGPSYEQY
TRBV19	TRBJ2-1	-	ASSVGRRFDNEQF
TRBV3-1/TRBV3-2	TRBJ1-4	-	ASTPGTLNEKLF
TRBV7-2	TRBJ1-4	-	ASSLARGEKLF
TRBV9	TRBJ2-2	-	ASRGRNTGELF
TRBV18	TRBJ1-4	-	ASSPAGGTNEKLF
TRBV11-2	TRBJ2-7	-	ASSLGPGGSYEQY